Given below is one T cell receptor (beta chain) in context. Its antigen remains unidentified. Selected positively for CCR7 and CD45RO-negative, naive CD8 cells excluded terminally differentiated effector memory CD45RA+ cells. This sample stems from a study of shared clonotypes between healthy human individuals. Per the original methods: Without quality scores, immunoSEQ junctional reads could not be filtered like full-length reads. The method was immunoSEQ multiplex PCR; TCRdb's version includes in-frame clones alone and lacks a portion of them. That table gives V, J and clone size, and the DNA gave D and trimming. The sample records nearly 600,000 clones, 95% to 96% being singletons. The V and J ends lost 4 bases and 3 bases, in that order; junction bases with no gene match: 9. There are 16 residues in the CDR3. From germline, CDR1 is MGHRA and CDR2 YSYEKL. Study-level findings and limits: A limitation of the genetic and exposure-history diversity represented arose from few donors. What rarefaction showed was incomplete sorted-subset sequencing despite large depth.

Sample: naive CD8+ T cells sorted from blood. This TCR was sampled from a young woman in good health. The chain couples TRBV4-1 to TRBJ2-7; TRBD2 matches at 10 bases. The CDR3 protein is CASSLGPSGSYYEQYF. CDR3 DNA: TGCGCCAGCAGCCTAGGCCCTAGCGGGAGCTACTACGAGCAGTACTTC.